The 3 T cell receptor beta chains in this list originate from one sample, sequenced in a study of cytomegalovirus exposure and HLA in healthy donors. The PCR was carried out with 60 Vbeta primers and 13 Jbeta primers. TCRdb keeps only in-frame clones here, not all; method: immunoSEQ multiplex PCR. The table records roughly 120,000 clones, roughly four fifths of them present only once. The sequenced sample consisted of PBMCs. The source of these receptors is a woman aged 18 to 35 in good health and CMV-seronegative.

V is TRBV9 and J is TRBJ2-5; TRBD2 is a possible D gene (6 bases). With 3 bases removed from V and 4 bases from J, the gap between germline ends came to 16 bases. This CDR3 contains 15 residues. Germline CDR1 is SGDLS and CDR2 is YYNGEE. CDR3 amino acids: CASSANPSEGETQYF. In DNA, the CDR3 is TGTGCCAGCAGCGCCAACCCTAGCGAAGGAGAGACCCAGTACTTC. Filled out from reference TRBV9 and TRBJ2-5, the complete variable domain reads DSGVTQTPKHLITATGQRVTLRCSPRSGDLSVYWYQQSLDQGLQFLIQYYNGEERAKGNILERFSAQQFPDLHSELNLSSLELGDSALYFCASSANPSEGETQYFGPGTRLLVL.

Of note for this clone: Distinct nucleotide sequences in the sample also encode this CDR3. The chain employs TRBV5-1 and TRBJ1-1, with 7 bases aligning to TRBD1. Germline CDR1 reads SGHRS; CDR2 reads YFSETQ. The CDR3 consists of 13 residues. The V segment lost 0 bases and the J segment 6 bases; nucleotides outside the gene matches: 2. The CDR3 sequence: CASSLGQGAEAFF. The CDR3 DNA is TGCGCCAGCAGCTTGGGACAGGGAGCTGAAGCTTTCTTT.

The chain uses TRBV7-9 and TRBJ2-1; 8 bases are a match to TRBD2. Trimming removed 5 bases from V and 7 bases from J; junction bases left unmatched: 16. The CDR3 covers 17 residues. Germline-derived CDR1 and CDR2 are SEHNR and FQNEAQ (reference sequence). The CDR3 bases are TGTGCCAGCAGCCGCCTCGCCCGGGGGGGCCTCGATAATGAGCAGTTCTTC. Its protein is CASSRLARGGLDNEQFF.